This T cell receptor (beta chain) was documented in a study of T cell repertoires in aging, cancer and after chemotherapy. Peripheral blood genomic DNA, not sorted cells or RNA, was the template. CDR1 SNHLY and CDR2 FYNNEI come from the germline V gene. The CDR3 covers 15 residues. Trimming took 3 bases from V and 8 from J, leaving 17 bases between them. Multiplex touch-down PCR with TRB-A/B primers amplified rearranged V-D-J TRB sequences. Using its own MiXCR run on the multiplex PCR reads, TCRdb lists one record per CDR3 protein. The sample has 9,500 to 15,000 distinct CDR3 sequences; approximately 30% are singletons.

This chain links TRBV2 with TRBJ2-1; possibly TRBD2 for D (6 bases). Sequencing was done on a sample of blood. The TCR was taken from a human donor in good health. The donor label of this sample is uncertain. The CDR3 DNA follows: TGTGCCAGCAGTGAGATGCGGGGTTGGGGATATGAGCAGTTCTTC. Encoded protein: CASSEMRGWGYEQFF.